The entry that follows covers one T cell receptor beta chain sequence. Its antigen is currently unknown. There are 15 residues in the CDR3. Germline CDR1 reads PRHDT; CDR2 reads FYEKMQ (reference sequence). Losses at the gene ends were 0 bases for V and 10 bases for J; bases not matched to a gene: 8. The sample belongs to a study of shared clonotypes between healthy human individuals. A split of CD4+ cells into CD45RA+ naive and CD45RA-negative memory subsets was performed. Broader study findings: Generation probabilities of non-shared clonotypes were lower (relative to those shared by all four donors). Donor clonotype sharing was expected to depend on sequencing depth. Incomplete sequencing of sorted subsets was indicated by rarefaction despite large depth.

The data were produced by immunoSEQ multiplex PCR, yet TCRdb's version contains in-frame clones alone and is incomplete. The table shows 2.3 million or so clones, with roughly 93% occurring only once. The receptor comes from a man between 18 and 35 years old in good health. Some clones in this sample may be carry-over from other donors' samples. V usage is TRBV13 and J usage is TRBJ1-1, with TRBD1 matching 10 bases. Material: naive CD4+ T cells from PBMCs. The subset denotes: CD45RA+ positively selected. The CDR3 sequence is CASSLGLGQGLRAFF. As DNA, the CDR3 is TGTGCCAGCAGCTTAGGCCTGGGACAGGGGCTGAGAGCTTTCTTT.